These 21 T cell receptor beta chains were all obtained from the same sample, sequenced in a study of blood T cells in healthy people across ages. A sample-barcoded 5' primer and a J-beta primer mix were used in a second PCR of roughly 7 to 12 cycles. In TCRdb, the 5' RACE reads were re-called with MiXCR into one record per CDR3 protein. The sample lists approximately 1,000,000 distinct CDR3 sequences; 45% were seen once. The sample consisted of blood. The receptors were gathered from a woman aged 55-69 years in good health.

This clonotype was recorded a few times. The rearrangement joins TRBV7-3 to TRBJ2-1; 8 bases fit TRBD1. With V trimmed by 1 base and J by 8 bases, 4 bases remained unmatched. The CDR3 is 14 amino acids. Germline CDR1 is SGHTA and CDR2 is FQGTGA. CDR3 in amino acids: CASSLNPGGHEQFF. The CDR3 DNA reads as TGTGCCAGCAGCTTAAACCCAGGGGGCCATGAGCAGTTCTTC. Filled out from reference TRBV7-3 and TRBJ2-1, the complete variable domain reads GAGVSQTPSNKVTEKGKYVELRCDPISGHTALYWYRQSLGQGPEFLIYFQGTGAADDSGLPNDRFFAVRPEGSVSTLKIQRTERGDSAVYLCASSLNPGGHEQFFGPGTRLTVL.

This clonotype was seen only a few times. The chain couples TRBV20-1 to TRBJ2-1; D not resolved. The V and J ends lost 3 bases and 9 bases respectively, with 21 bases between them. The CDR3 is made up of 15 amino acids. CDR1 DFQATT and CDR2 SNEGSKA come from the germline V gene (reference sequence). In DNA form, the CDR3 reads TGCAGTGCTAGGTCCGCACTCGTGGGTGGTCCTGAGCAGTTCTTC. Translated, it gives CSARSALVGGPEQFF.

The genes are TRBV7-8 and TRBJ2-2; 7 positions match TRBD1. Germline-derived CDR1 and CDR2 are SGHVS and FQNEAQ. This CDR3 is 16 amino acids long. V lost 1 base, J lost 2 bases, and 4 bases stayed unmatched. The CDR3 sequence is CASSLVGQSNTGELFF. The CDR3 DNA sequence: TGTGCCAGCAGCTTAGTGGGACAGTCCAACACCGGGGAGCTGTTTTTT.

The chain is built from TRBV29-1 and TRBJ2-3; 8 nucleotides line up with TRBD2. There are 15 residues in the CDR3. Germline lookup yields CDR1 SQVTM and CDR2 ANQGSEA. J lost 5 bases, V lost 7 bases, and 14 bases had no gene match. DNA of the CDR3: TGCAGCGCCGCGGGGAGGAGCGGGAGTGTAGATACGCAGTATTTT. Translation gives CSAAGRSGSVDTQYF.

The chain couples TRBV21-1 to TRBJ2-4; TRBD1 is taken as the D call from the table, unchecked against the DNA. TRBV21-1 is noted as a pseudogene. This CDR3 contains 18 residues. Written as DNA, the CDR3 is TGTGCCAGCAGCGCCCTGCCGACAGGGGATTTAGCCAAAAACATTCAGTACTTC. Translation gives CASSALPTGDLAKNIQYF.

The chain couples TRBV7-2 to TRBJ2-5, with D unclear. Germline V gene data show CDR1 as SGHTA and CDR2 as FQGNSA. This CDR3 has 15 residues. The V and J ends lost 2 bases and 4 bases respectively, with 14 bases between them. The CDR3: CASSLNGLVGETQYF. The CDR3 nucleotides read TGTGCCAGCAGCTTAAACGGCCTAGTGGGAGAGACCCAGTACTTC.

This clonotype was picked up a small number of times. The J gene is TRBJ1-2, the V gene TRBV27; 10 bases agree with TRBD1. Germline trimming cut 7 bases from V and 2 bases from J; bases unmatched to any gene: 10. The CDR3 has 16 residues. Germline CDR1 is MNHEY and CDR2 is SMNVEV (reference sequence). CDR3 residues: CASTKTGGFSNYGYTF. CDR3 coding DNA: TGTGCCAGCACCAAGACAGGGGGCTTCTCGAACTATGGCTACACCTTC.

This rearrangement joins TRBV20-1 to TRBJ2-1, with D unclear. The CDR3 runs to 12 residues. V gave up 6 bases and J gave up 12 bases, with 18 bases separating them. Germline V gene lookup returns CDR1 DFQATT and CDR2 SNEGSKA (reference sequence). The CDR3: CSATQTKQGQFF. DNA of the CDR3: TGCAGTGCCACACAAACCAAACAAGGGCAGTTCTTC.

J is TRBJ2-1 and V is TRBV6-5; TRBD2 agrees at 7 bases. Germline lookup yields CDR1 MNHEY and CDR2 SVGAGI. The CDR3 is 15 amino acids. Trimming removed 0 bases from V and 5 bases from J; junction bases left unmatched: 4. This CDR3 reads CASSYSGDYDNEQFF. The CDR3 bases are TGTGCCAGCAGTTACTCGGGGGACTACGACAATGAGCAGTTCTTC.

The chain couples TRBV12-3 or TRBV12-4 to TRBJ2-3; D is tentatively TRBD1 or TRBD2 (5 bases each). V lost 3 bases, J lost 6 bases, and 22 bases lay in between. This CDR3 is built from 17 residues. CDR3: CASSLTPGLPGRDTQYF. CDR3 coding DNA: TGTGCCAGCAGTTTGACCCCGGGGTTACCAGGGCGGGATACGCAGTATTTT.

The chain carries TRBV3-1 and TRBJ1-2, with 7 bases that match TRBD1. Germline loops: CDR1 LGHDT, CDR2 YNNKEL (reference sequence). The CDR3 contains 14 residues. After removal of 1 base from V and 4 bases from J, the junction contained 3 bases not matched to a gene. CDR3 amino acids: CASSQGAGGYGYTF. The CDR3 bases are TGTGCCAGCAGCCAAGGGGCAGGGGGCTATGGCTACACCTTC.

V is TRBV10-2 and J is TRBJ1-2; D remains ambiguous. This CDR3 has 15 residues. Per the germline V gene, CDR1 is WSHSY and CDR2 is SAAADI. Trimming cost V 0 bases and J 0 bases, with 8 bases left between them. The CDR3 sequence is CASSESGSPNYGYTF. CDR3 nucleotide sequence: TGCGCCAGCAGTGAGTCGGGCAGTCCTAACTATGGCTACACCTTC.

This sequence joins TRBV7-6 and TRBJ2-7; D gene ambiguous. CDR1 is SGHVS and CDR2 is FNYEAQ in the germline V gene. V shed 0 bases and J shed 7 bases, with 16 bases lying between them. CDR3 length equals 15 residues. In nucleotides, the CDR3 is TGTGCCAGCAGCTTAGCGCTGAACCCCAGCAATGAGCAGTACTTC. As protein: CASSLALNPSNEQYF.

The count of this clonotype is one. CDR3 in DNA: TGTGCCAGCAGCTTAGCGCCGAGAGAAGAGCAGTACTTC. Protein: CASSLAPREEQYF. The chain couples TRBV7-9 to TRBJ2-5, with D unresolved. Germline CDR1 and CDR2: SEHNR and FQNEAQ (reference sequence). Trimming pared 0 bases from V and 11 bases from J, leaving 13 bases between. The CDR3 sequence is 13 residues long.

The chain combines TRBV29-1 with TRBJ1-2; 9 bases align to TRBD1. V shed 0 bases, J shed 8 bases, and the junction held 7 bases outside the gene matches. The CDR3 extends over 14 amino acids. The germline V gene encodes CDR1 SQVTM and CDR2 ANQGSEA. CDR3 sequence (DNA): TGCAGCGTTGAAGAGTACAGGGGGCGAGGAGGCTACACCTTC. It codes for CSVEEYRGRGGYTF.

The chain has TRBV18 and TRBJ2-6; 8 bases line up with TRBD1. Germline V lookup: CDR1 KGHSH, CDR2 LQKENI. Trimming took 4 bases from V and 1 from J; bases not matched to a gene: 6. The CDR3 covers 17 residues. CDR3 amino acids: CASSQGTGPSGANVLTF. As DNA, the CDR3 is TGTGCCAGCTCACAGGGGACAGGACCTTCTGGGGCCAACGTCCTGACTTTC.

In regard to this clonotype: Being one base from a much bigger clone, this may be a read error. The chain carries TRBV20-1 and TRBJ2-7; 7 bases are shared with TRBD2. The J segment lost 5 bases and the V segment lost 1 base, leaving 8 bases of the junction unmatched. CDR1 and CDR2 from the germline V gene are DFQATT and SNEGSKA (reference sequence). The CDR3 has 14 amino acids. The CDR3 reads CSARVAGVVDEQYF. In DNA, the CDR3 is TGCAGTGCTAGAGTTGCGGGAGTGGTTGACGAGCAGTACTTC.

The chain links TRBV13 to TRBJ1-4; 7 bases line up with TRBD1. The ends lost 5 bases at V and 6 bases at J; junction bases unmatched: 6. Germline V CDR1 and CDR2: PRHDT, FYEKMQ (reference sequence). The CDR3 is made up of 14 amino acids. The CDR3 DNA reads TGTGCCAGCAGCCCGAGCAGGGGGGATGAAAAACTGTTTTTT. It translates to CASSPSRGDEKLFF.

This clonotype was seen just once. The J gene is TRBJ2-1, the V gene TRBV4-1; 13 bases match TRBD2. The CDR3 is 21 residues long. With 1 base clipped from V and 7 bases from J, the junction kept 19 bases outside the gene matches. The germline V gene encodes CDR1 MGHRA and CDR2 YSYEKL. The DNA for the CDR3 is TGCGCCAGCAGCCAAGTTCCTGGACTAGCGGGAGTACCGGTGAAGGTGAATGAGCAGTTCTTC. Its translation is CASSQVPGLAGVPVKVNEQFF.

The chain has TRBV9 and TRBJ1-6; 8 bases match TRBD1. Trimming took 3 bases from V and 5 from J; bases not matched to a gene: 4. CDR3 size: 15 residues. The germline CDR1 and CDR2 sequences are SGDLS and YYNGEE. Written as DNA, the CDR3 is TGTGCCAGCAGCGGACAGGGGACCGATAATTCACCCCTCCACTTT. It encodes CASSGQGTDNSPLHF. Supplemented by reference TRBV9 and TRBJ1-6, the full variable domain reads DSGVTQTPKHLITATGQRVTLRCSPRSGDLSVYWYQQSLDQGLQFLIQYYNGEERAKGNILERFSAQQFPDLHSELNLSSLELGDSALYFCASSGQGTDNSPLHFGNGTRLTVT.

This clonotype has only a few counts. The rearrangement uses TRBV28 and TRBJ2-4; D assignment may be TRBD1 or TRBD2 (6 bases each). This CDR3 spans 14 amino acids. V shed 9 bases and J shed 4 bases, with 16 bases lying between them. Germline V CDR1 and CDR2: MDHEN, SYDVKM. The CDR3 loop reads CASGSGGRKNIQYF. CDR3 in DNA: TGTGCCAGTGGCTCCGGGGGCCGTAAAAACATTCAGTACTTC.